The T cell receptor (beta chain) under discussion was sequenced for a study of T cell responses to AZD1222 COVID-19 vaccine. This table comes from immunoSEQ multiplex PCR, and its TCRdb copy is limited to in-frame clones, with some not included. The profile shows roughly 110,000 clones, 87% of them singletons. Per the germline V gene, CDR1 is SNHLY and CDR2 is FYNNEI. V lost 6 bases, J lost 2 bases, and 10 bases lay in between. The CDR3 contains 13 residues. This clonotype was obtained from an adult in good health. This sample comprised peripheral blood, obtained on day 0 of AZD1222 vaccination. The rearrangement joins TRBV2 to TRBJ1-1, with D unclear. CDR3 in DNA: TGTGCCAGCAGGGACTGGGCAAACACTGAAGCTTTCTTT. Its translation is CASRDWANTEAFF.